The 6 T cell receptor beta chains below come from one sample, sequenced in a study of blood T cell repertoires in COVID-19. Measured with immunoSEQ multiplex PCR; TCRdb has only the in-frame clones, and not every one. Among roughly 84,000 clones listed, around 85% were seen once. Source material: peripheral blood. Source of these receptors: an elderly man with active or convalescent COVID-19.

This clone was seen a handful of times. The chain employs TRBV7-9 and TRBJ2-7, with TRBD2 matching over 7 bases. This CDR3 contains 14 residues. Germline loops: CDR1 SEHNR, CDR2 FQNEAQ (reference sequence). The V gene end was trimmed by 5 bases and the J gene end by 3 bases; junction bases not matched to a gene: 7. The CDR3 region has the DNA TGTGCCAGCAGCCGAGGACTAGGGAGCTACGAGCAGTACGTC. It encodes CASSRGLGSYEQYV.

The V call is TRBV6-5, the J call TRBJ1-1; perhaps TRBD1 as D (5 bases). The CDR3 has 14 residues. Germline-derived CDR1 and CDR2 are MNHEY and SVGAGI. V was trimmed by 6 bases and J by 6 bases, leaving 17 bases between them. Here the CDR3 reads CASSPTGPGAEAFF. CDR3 nucleotide sequence: TGTGCCAGCAGCCCCACGGGGCCGGGAGCTGAAGCTTTCTTT.

The V and J genes are TRBV6-5 and TRBJ1-1; D possibly corresponds to TRBD1 (5 bases). The CDR3 runs to 13 residues. Germline-derived CDR1 and CDR2 are MNHEY and SVGAGI. V was clipped by 9 bases and J by 7 bases, with 18 bases between them. CDR3 nucleotides: TGTGCCAGTTACAACGGGGGAAGGGGTGAAGCTTTCTTT. It encodes CASYNGGRGEAFF.

This chain joins TRBV3-1 (or the pseudogene TRBV3-2) and TRBJ2-2, with 9 bases that match TRBD1. V lost 2 bases and J lost 5; bases outside the gene matches: 3. The CDR3 spans 15 residues. Germline assignment: CDR1 LGHDT and CDR2 YNNKEL (reference sequence). The CDR3, as DNA: TGTGCCAGCAGCCAAAACAGGGGGCGTACCGGGGAGCTGTTTTTT. Translation gives CASSQNRGRTGELFF.

The CDR3 DNA is TGTGCCAGCAGCCCTCGGACTAGCGGGGTTAGCTCCTACAATGAGCAGTTCTTC. It codes for CASSPRTSGVSSYNEQFF. The chain carries TRBV7-6 and TRBJ2-1; TRBD2 aligns across 12 bases. Germline V gives CDR1 SGHVS, CDR2 FNYEAQ. V was clipped by 5 bases and J by 0 bases; unmatched bases: 8. The CDR3 runs 18 residues. Variable domain in full (rest from reference TRBV7-6 and TRBJ2-1): GAGVSQSPRYKVTKRGQDVALRCDPISGHVSLYWYRQALGQGPEFLTYFNYEAQQDKSGLPNDRFSAERPEGSISTLTIQRTEQRDSAMYRCASSPRTSGVSSYNEQFFGPGTRLTVL.

This clone appeared a few times. The chain uses TRBV19 and TRBJ1-5, with D possibly TRBD1 on 5 matching bases. CDR1 is LNHDA, CDR2 SQIVND, per germline (reference sequence). V was cut by 7 bases and J by 7 bases, with 23 bases left in between. The CDR3 spans 16 residues. The CDR3 nucleotides read TGTGCCAGTACCCCAGAGAGGAAACCTCAGGGCCAGCCCCAGCATTTT. As protein: CASTPERKPQGQPQHF. Filled out from reference TRBV19 and TRBJ1-5, the complete variable domain reads DGGITQSPKYLFRKEGQNVTLSCEQNLNHDAMYWYRQDPGQGLRLIYYSQIVNDFQKGDIAEGYSVSREKKESFPLTVTSAQKNPTAFYLCASTPERKPQGQPQHFGDGTRLSIL.